Here is one T cell receptor (beta chain) with its context. The antigen remains undetermined. The CDR3 is made up of 13 amino acids. The V and J ends lost 2 bases and 8 bases respectively, with 9 bases between them. Germline V lookup: CDR1 SEHNR, CDR2 FQNEAQ (reference sequence). The PCR made use of 60 Vbeta and 13 Jbeta primers. Repertoires were generated with immunoSEQ multiplex PCR, while TCRdb's copy carries only in-frame clones and drops some. The data contain about 140,000 clones, approximately 73% of them singletons. The data originate from a study of cytomegalovirus exposure and HLA in healthy donors. Broader study findings: The listing of approximately 160 TCR beta chains classed them as cytomegalovirus-associated.

Sequencing input: PBMCs. The rearrangement uses TRBV7-9 and TRBJ1-4; D call uncertain. The clonotype comes from a woman aged 40 to 50 in good health and CMV-seronegative. CDR3: CASSLFGGEKLFF. The CDR3 region has the DNA TGTGCCAGCAGCTTATTTGGCGGGGAAAAACTGTTTTTT.